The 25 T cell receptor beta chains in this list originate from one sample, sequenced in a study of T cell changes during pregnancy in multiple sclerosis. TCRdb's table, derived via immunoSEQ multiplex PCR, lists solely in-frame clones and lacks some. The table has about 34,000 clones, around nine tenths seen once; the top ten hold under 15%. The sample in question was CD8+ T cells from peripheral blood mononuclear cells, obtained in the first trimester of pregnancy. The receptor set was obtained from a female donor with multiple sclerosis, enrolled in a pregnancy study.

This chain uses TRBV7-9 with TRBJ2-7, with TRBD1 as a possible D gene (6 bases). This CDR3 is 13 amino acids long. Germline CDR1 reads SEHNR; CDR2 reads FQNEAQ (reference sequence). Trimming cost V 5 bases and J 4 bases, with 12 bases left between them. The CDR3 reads CASSQWTAYEQYF. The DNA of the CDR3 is TGTGCCAGCAGCCAATGGACAGCTTACGAGCAGTACTTC. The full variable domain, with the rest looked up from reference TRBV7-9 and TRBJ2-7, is DTGVSQNPRHKITKRGQNVTFRCDPISEHNRLYWYRQTLGQGPEFLTYFQNEAQLEKSRLLSDRFSAERPKGSFSTLEIQRTEQGDSAMYLCASSQWTAYEQYFGPGTRLTVT.

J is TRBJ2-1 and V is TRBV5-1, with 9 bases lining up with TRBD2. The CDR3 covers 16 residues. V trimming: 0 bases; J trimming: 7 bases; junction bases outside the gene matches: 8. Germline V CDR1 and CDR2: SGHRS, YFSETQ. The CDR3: CASSLEAGGVDNEQFF. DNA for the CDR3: TGCGCCAGCAGCTTGGAAGCGGGAGGAGTGGATAATGAGCAGTTCTTC.

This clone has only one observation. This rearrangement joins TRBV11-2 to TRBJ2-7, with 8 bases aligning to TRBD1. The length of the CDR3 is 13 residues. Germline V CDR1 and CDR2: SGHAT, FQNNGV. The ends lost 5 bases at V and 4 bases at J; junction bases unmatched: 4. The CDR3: CASSVGTGYEQYF. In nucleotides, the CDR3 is TGTGCCAGCAGCGTCGGGACAGGTTACGAGCAGTACTTC.

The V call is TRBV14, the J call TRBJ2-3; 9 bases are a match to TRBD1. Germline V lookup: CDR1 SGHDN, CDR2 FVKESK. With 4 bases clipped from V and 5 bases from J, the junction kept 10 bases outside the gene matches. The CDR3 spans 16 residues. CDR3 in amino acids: CASSLYPGQGLDTQYF. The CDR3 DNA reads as TGTGCCAGCAGCCTCTATCCGGGACAGGGATTAGATACGCAGTATTTT.

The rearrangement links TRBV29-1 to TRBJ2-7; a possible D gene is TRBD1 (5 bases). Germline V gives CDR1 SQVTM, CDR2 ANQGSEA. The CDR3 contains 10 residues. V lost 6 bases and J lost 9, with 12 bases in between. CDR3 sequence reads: CSVWAQGQYF. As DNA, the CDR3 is TGCAGCGTCTGGGCCCAGGGGCAGTACTTC.

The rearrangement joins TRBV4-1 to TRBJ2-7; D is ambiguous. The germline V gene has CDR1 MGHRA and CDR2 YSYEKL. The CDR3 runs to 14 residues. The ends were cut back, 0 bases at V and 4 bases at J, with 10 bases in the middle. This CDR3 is CASSQESSFYEQYF. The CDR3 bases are TGCGCCAGCAGCCAAGAAAGTAGTTTTTACGAGCAGTACTTC.

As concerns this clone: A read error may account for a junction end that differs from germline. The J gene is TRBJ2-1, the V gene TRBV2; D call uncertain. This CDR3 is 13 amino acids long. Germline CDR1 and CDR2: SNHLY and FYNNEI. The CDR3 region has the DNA TGTGCCAGCAGTGTTTACTCCGACAATGAGCAGTTCTTC. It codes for CASSVYSDNEQFF. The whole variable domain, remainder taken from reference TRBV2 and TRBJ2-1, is EPEVTQTPSHQVTQMGQEVILRCVPISNHLYFYWYRQILGQKVEFLVSFYNNEISEKSEIFDDQFSVERPDGSNFTLKIRSTKLEDSAMYFCASSVYSDNEQFFGPGTRLTVL.

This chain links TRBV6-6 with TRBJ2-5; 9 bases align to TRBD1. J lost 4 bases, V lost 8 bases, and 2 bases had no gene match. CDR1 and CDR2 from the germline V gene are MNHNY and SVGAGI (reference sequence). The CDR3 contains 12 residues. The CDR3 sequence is CASWDRVETQYF. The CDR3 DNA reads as TGTGCCAGCTGGGACAGGGTAGAGACCCAGTACTTC.

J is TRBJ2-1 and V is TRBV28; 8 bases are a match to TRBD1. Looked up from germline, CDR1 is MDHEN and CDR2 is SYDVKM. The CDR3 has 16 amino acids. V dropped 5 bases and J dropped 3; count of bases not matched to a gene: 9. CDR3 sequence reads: CASSDLLTGDYNEQFF. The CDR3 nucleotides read TGTGCCAGCAGTGACCTCCTGACAGGGGACTACAATGAGCAGTTCTTC.

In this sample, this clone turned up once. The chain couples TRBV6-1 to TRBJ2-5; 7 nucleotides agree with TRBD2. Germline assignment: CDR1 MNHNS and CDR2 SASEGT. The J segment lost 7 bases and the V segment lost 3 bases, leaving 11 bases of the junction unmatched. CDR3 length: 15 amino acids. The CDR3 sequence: CASSDPKRDPGTQYF. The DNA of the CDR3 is TGTGCCAGCAGTGATCCGAAGCGGGACCCTGGGACCCAGTACTTC.

CDR3 residues: CASSAHDSATDTQYF. The CDR3 DNA sequence: TGTGCCAGCAGCGCCCATGACAGCGCCACAGATACGCAGTATTTT. This chain uses TRBV9 with TRBJ2-3; D may be TRBD1 (5 bases). With 3 bases removed from V and 2 bases from J, the gap between germline ends came to 13 bases. The CDR3 runs to 15 residues. Looked up from germline, CDR1 is SGDLS and CDR2 is YYNGEE.

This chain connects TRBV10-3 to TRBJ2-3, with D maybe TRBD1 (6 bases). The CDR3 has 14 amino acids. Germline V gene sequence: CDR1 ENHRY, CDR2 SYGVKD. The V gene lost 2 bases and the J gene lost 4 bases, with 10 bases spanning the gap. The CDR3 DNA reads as TGTGCCATCAGTGAGGCAGACAGGCCAGATACGCAGTATTTT. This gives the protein CAISEADRPDTQYF.

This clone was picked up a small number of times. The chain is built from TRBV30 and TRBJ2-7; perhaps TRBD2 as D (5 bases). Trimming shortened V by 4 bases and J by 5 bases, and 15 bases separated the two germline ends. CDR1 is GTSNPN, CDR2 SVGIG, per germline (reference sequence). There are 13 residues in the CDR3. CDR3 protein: CAWNYPGTDEQYF. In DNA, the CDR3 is TGTGCCTGGAATTATCCGGGAACCGACGAGCAGTACTTC.

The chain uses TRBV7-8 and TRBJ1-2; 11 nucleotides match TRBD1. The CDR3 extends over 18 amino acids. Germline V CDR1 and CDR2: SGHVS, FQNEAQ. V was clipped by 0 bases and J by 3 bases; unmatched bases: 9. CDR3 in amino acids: CASSLAGGQGARDYGYTF. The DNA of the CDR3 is TGTGCCAGCAGCTTAGCGGGAGGACAGGGGGCGCGGGACTATGGCTACACCTTC.

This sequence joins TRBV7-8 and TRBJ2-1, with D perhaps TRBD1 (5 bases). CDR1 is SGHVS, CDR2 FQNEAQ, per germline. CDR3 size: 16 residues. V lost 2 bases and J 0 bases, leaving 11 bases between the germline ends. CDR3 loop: CASSLWGPSSYNEQFF. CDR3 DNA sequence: TGTGCCAGCAGCTTATGGGGCCCAAGCTCCTACAATGAGCAGTTCTTC.

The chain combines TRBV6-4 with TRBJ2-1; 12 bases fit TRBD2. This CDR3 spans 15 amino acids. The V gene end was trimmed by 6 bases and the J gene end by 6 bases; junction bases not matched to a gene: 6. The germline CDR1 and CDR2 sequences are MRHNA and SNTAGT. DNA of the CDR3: TGTGCCAGCAGACTACTAGCGGGAGGACTCAATGAGCAGTTCTTC. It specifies CASRLLAGGLNEQFF.

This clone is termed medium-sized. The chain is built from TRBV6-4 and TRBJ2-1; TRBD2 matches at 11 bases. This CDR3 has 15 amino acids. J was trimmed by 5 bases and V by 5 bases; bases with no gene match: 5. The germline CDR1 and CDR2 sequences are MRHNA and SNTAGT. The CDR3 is CASSKLAGANNEQFF. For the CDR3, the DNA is TGTGCCAGCAGTAAACTAGCGGGAGCCAACAATGAGCAGTTCTTC.

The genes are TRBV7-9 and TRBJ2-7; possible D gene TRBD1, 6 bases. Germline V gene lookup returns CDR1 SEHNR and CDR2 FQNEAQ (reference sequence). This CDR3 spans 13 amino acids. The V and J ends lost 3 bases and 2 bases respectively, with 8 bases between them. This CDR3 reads CASSFGTTYEQYF. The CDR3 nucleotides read TGTGCCAGCAGCTTCGGGACAACCTACGAGCAGTACTTC.

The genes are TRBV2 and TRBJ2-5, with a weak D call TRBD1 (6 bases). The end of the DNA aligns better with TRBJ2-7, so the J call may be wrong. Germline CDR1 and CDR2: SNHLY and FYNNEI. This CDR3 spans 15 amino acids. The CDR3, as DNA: TGTGCCAGCAGCTCCCCCGACAGGCCCGACTACGAGCAGTACTTC. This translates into CASSSPDRPDYEQYF.

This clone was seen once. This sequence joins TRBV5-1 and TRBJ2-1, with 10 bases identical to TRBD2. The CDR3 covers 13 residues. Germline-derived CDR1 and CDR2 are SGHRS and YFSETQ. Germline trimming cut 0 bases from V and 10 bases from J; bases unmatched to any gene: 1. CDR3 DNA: TGCGCCAGCAGCTTGGTGACTAGCGGGGAGCAGTTCTTC. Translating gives CASSLVTSGEQFF.

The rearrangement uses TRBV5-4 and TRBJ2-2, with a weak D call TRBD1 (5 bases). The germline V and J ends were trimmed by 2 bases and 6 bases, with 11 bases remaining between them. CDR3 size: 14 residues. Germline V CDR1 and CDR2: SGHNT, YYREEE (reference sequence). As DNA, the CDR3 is TGTGCCAGCAGCTTCCAGGGTTCCGCCGGGGAGCTGTTTTTT. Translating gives CASSFQGSAGELFF.

The CDR3 here is CASSQDPRPSGRDYEQYF. The CDR3 DNA reads as TGTGCCAGCAGCCAAGATCCCCGGCCTAGCGGGAGAGACTACGAGCAGTACTTC. The V call is TRBV4-2, the J call TRBJ2-7; TRBD2 matches 10 bases. V lost 0 bases, J lost 3 bases, and 11 bases stayed unmatched. CDR1 and CDR2 (germline): LGHNA, YNFKEQ. This CDR3 has 18 residues.

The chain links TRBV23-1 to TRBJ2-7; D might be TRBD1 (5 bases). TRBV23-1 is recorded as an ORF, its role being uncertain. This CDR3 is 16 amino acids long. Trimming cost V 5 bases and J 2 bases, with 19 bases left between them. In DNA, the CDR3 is TGCGCCAGCAGTGTAAACAGGCGCCACTCTCCCTACGAGCAGTACTTC. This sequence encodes CASSVNRRHSPYEQYF.

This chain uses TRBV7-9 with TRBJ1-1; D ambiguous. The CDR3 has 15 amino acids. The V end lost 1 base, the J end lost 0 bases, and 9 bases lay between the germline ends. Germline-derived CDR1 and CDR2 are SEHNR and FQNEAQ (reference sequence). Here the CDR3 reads CASSLVSVVNTEAFF. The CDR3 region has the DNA TGTGCCAGCAGCTTAGTTTCCGTTGTGAACACTGAAGCTTTCTTT.

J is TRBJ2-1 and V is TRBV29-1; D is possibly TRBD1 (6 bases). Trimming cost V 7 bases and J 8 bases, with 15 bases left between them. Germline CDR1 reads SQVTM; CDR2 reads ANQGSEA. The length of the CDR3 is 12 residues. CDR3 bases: TGCAGCGGTACAGGGCGAGGGGATGAGCAGTTCTTC. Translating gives CSGTGRGDEQFF.